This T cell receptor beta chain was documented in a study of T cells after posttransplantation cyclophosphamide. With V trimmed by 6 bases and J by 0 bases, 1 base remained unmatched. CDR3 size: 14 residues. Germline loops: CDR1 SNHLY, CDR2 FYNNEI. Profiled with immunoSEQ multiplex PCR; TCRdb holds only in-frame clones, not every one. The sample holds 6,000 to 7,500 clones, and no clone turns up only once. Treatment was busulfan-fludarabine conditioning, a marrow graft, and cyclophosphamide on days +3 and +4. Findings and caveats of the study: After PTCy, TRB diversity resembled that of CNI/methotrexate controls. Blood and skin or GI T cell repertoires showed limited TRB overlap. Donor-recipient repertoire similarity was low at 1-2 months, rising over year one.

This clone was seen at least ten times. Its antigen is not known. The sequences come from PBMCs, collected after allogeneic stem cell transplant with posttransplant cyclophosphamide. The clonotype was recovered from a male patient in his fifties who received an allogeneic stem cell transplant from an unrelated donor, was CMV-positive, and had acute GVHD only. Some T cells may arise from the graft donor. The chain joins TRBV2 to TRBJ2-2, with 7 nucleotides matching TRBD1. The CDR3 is CASRGQTNTGELFF. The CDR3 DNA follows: TGTGCCAGCAGGGGACAGACGAACACCGGGGAGCTGTTTTTT.